Listed below are T cell receptor beta chains from one sample, sequenced in a study of blood T cell repertoires in COVID-19. This table comes from immunoSEQ multiplex PCR, and its TCRdb copy is limited to in-frame clones, with some not included. The data hold a few hundred thousand clones, with less than 90% observed a single time. Material for sequencing was peripheral blood. These receptors all come from a woman in her 70s with COVID-19, enrolled during active disease. Each CDR3 is given with its conserved first and last residue. D genes are given only for firm matches. Only part of the rows carry a size: once, few, many, or a class if the clone is expanded.

V gene	clone size	D gene	J gene	CDR3 protein	CDR3 DNA
TRBV10-3	.	TRBD1	TRBJ2-3	CASWDRSSSTDTQYF	TGTGCCAGCTGGGACAGATCATCTAGCACAGATACGCAGTATTTT
TRBV11-2	.	TRBD1	TRBJ1-1	CASSFLQGAIREEAFF	TGTGCCAGCAGCTTCCTACAGGGGGCAATTCGGGAAGAAGCTTTCTTT
TRBV10-1	.	.	TRBJ2-3	CASSVQSTDTQYF	TGCGCCAGCAGTGTCCAGAGCACAGATACGCAGTATTTT
TRBV24-1	few	TRBD1	TRBJ2-2	CATSERTGNTGELFF	TGTGCCACCAGTGAGCGGACAGGGAACACCGGGGAGCTGTTTTTT
TRBV7-9	.	.	TRBJ1-2	CASSPAGLLYGYTF	TGTGCCAGCAGCCCCGCAGGTCTATTGTATGGCTACACCTTC
TRBV28	.	.	TRBJ1-1	CASSISGTGNTEAFF	TGTGCCAGCAGTATATCCGGCACAGGAAACACTGAAGCTTTCTTT
TRBV5-6	.	TRBD1	TRBJ1-1	CASSSRDRMNAFF	TGTGCCAGCAGCTCCCGGGACAGGATGAACGCTTTCTTT
TRBV2	.	.	TRBJ2-5	CASSLGQGETQYF	TGTGCCAGCAGTTTGGGCCAAGGAGAGACCCAGTACTTC
TRBV5-1	.	TRBD2	TRBJ2-1	CASSLGLAGGIYNEQFF	TGCGCCAGCAGCTTGGGACTAGCGGGGGGTATCTACAATGAGCAGTTCTTC
TRBV2	.	TRBD1	TRBJ1-5	CASRDRGLQPQHF	TGTGCTAGTAGGGACAGGGGGTTACAGCCCCAGCATTTT
TRBV19	.	.	TRBJ1-2	CASSIGQGFYGYTF	TGTGCCAGTAGTATTGGGCAGGGGTTTTATGGCTACACCTTC
TRBV7-2	.	TRBD1	TRBJ1-6	CASRQGALGSPLHF	TGTGCCAGCAGACAGGGGGCTCTGGGTTCACCCCTCCACTTT
TRBV10-2	.	.	TRBJ1-2	CASSDSPFNYGYTF	TGCGCCAGCAGTGATTCTCCCTTTAACTATGGCTACACCTTC
TRBV4-1	.	TRBD2	TRBJ2-3	CASSKSGVLTDTQYF	TGCGCCAGCAGTAAGAGCGGGGTTCTCACAGATACGCAGTATTTT
TRBV4-1	.	.	TRBJ2-5	CASSPPGSQETQYF	TGCGCCAGCAGCCCGCCGGGGTCCCAAGAGACCCAGTACTTC
TRBV7-9	.	TRBD1	TRBJ2-7	CASSFSTSGTVSYEQYF	TGTGCCAGCAGCTTTAGCACATCCGGGACAGTCTCCTACGAGCAGTACTTC
TRBV14	.	TRBD1	TRBJ1-2	CASSQDLTGNGYTF	TGTGCCAGCAGCCAAGATCTGACAGGGAATGGCTACACCTTC
TRBV18	.	.	TRBJ1-1	CASSPPNRMKGNAEAFF	TGTGCCAGCTCACCACCGAACAGGATGAAGGGGAACGCTGAAGCTTTCTTT
TRBV2	.	.	TRBJ2-2	CASSGDSQNTGELFF	TGTGCCAGCAGTGGAGATTCTCAGAACACCGGGGAGCTGTTTTTT
TRBV6-5	.	.	TRBJ1-1	CASSYSTGNTEAFF	TGTGCCAGCAGTTATTCTACAGGGAACACTGAAGCTTTCTTT
TRBV2	.	.	TRBJ1-5	CASRAINRVSNQPQHF	TGTGCCAGCAGGGCAATCAACAGGGTGTCCAATCAGCCCCAGCATTTT
TRBV30	.	.	TRBJ1-2	CAWSVERGAGGYTF	TGTGCCTGGAGTGTAGAAAGGGGAGCGGGAGGCTACACCTTC
TRBV2	.	.	TRBJ2-7	CASRDRSYEQYF	TGTGCCAGCAGGGACAGAAGCTACGAGCAGTACTTC
TRBV10-3	.	.	TRBJ1-2	CAISESQVSYTF	TGTGCCATCAGTGAGTCGCAGGTTAGCTACACCTTC
TRBV9	.	.	TRBJ1-5	CASSVEGSSNQPQHF	TGTGCCAGCAGCGTAGAGGGGTCTAGCAATCAGCCCCAGCATTTT
TRBV11-2	.	.	TRBJ2-1	CASSLASGSYNEQFF	TGTGCCAGCAGCTTAGCTTCGGGATCCTACAATGAGCAGTTCTTC
TRBV20-1	once	TRBD1	TRBJ1-1	CSASIGTGNTEAFF	TGCAGTGCTAGTATCGGGACAGGGAACACTGAAGCTTTCTTT
TRBV3-1/TRBV3-2	.	TRBD1	TRBJ1-5	CASSRQQGQPQHF	TGTGCCAGCAGCCGTCAACAGGGGCAGCCCCAGCATTTT
TRBV29-1	few	TRBD1	TRBJ2-3	CSVGQGADTQYF	TGCAGCGTGGGACAGGGGGCAGATACGCAGTATTTT
TRBV5-6	.	TRBD1	TRBJ1-3	CASRRQGASGNTIYF	TGTGCCAGCAGGCGTCAGGGGGCGTCTGGAAACACCATATATTTT
TRBV11-2	.	TRBD1	TRBJ1-1	CASSPGQVSGRHTEAFF	TGTGCCAGCAGCCCAGGACAGGTCTCGGGTCGTCACACTGAAGCTTTCTTT
TRBV19	.	TRBD1	TRBJ1-4	CASNQPQGAANEKLFF	TGTGCCAGTAACCAACCCCAGGGGGCGGCTAATGAAAAACTGTTTTTT